Listed below are T cell receptor beta chains from one sample, sequenced in a study of Ad26.COV2.S vaccination and SARS-CoV-2 variants. Repertoires were generated with immunoSEQ multiplex PCR, while TCRdb's copy carries only in-frame clones and drops some. The sample contains roughly 300,000 clones, approximately 86% of which appear only once. The specimen comprised peripheral blood, sampled in a trial of Ad26.COV2.S vaccine versus placebo. Source of these receptors: a person aged 18-60 years who received the Ad26.COV2.S COVID-19 vaccine or a placebo. The CDR3 runs from the conserved cysteine through the conserved F or W. The D gene is left open where the match is weak. Only some rows state a clone size, as once, few, many or a class for expanded clones.

d_call,j_call,clone_size,cdr3_length,v_call,cdr3_nt,cdr3_aa
.,TRBJ2-2,few,15,TRBV23-1,TGCGCCAGCAGTCAAGGACAACCGAACACCGGGGAGCTGTTTTTT,CASSQGQPNTGELFF
TRBD2,TRBJ2-5,.,18,TRBV24-1,TGTGCCACCAGTGATTTCCGGGGGACTAGCGGGAACGAAGAGACCCAGTACTTC,CATSDFRGTSGNEETQYF
.,TRBJ1-5,.,15,TRBV6-2/TRBV6-3,TGTGCCAGCAGTTACTCCCGGCTGGGGGACCAGCCCCAGCATTTT,CASSYSRLGDQPQHF
.,TRBJ2-5,.,12,TRBV9,TGTGCCAGCAGCTTGACGGGAGAGACCCAGTACTTC,CASSLTGETQYF
TRBD2,TRBJ2-1,.,15,TRBV6-5,TGTGCCAGCAGGGAGACTAGCGGGAGCCCTAATGAGCAGTTCTTC,CASRETSGSPNEQFF
.,TRBJ1-1,once,13,TRBV27,TGTGCCAGCAGGGTTACAGGGAACACTGAAGCTTTCTTT,CASRVTGNTEAFF
.,TRBJ2-2,.,13,TRBV7-9,TGTGCCAGCAGCTTCCGCCTGACTGGGGAGCTGTTTTTT,CASSFRLTGELFF
.,TRBJ1-6,.,13,TRBV5-6,TGTGCCAGCAGCCTGGACACTAATTCACCCCTCCACTTT,CASSLDTNSPLHF
.,TRBJ2-7,.,13,TRBV9,TGTGCCAGCAGCGTATCTGGGGGCGACGAGCAGTACTTC,CASSVSGGDEQYF
.,TRBJ2-2,.,14,TRBV5-5,TGTGCCAGCAGCTTGATCCCTAGCACCGGGGAGCTGTTTTTT,CASSLIPSTGELFF
.,TRBJ2-2,many,16,TRBV10-3,TGTGCCATCAGTGGTAGCGGAGACGCGAACACCGGGGAGCTGTTTTTT,CAISGSGDANTGELFF
.,TRBJ1-3,few,15,TRBV5-1,TGCGCCAGCAGCTTAACAGGGTTCTCTGGAAACACCATATATTTT,CASSLTGFSGNTIYF
TRBD2,TRBJ2-3,.,16,TRBV11-3,TGTGCCAGCAGCGAGGGACTAGCGTTGGGCACAGATACGCAGTATTTT,CASSEGLALGTDTQYF
TRBD2,TRBJ2-7,.,16,TRBV4-1,TGCGCCAGCAGCCAAGGACTAGCGGGGGGGAGGTACGAGCAGTACTTC,CASSQGLAGGRYEQYF
.,TRBJ2-2,.,12,TRBV29-1,TGCAGCGCATCAGGGAACACCGGGGAGCTGTTTTTT,CSASGNTGELFF
TRBD1,TRBJ2-7,.,16,TRBV9,TGTGCCAGCAGCGTACAATCGACGACAGGGGGAGGCGAGCAGTACTTC,CASSVQSTTGGGEQYF
.,TRBJ1-2,.,13,TRBV6-5,TGTGCCAGCAGTTTACAGATTGACTATGGCTACACCTTC,CASSLQIDYGYTF
.,TRBJ2-1,.,17,TRBV24-1,TGTGCCACCTCCCCCCCCGCAGGCCGAGGCTCCTACAATGAGCAGTTCTTC,CATSPPAGRGSYNEQFF
.,TRBJ2-7,.,12,TRBV6-5,TGTGCCAGCAGCGAGGGGACCTACGAGCAGTACTTC,CASSEGTYEQYF
.,TRBJ1-2,.,15,TRBV6-5,TGTGCCAGCAGAAAACAGGGTATTAATCTATATGGCTACACCTTC,CASRKQGINLYGYTF
.,TRBJ2-2,.,15,TRBV18,TGTGCCAGCTCACCGGGGGCCACGAACACCGGGGAGCTGTTTTTT,CASSPGATNTGELFF
TRBD2,TRBJ2-7,.,14,TRBV5-1,TGCGCCAGCAGCTTGGAGGCTAGCGGATACGAGCAGTACTTC,CASSLEASGYEQYF
.,TRBJ2-7,few,16,TRBV14,TGTGCCAGCAGCCCGAACACCCGGACTGCCTTCTACGAGCAGTACTTC,CASSPNTRTAFYEQYF
.,TRBJ1-5,.,16,TRBV3-1/TRBV3-2,TGTGCCAGCAGCCAAAGCGTCGGGGCAGGCAATCAGCCCCAGCATTTT,CASSQSVGAGNQPQHF
.,TRBJ1-4,.,16,TRBV18,TGTGCCAGCTCACCACCGTCACCTGCAACTAATGAAAAACTGTTTTTT,CASSPPSPATNEKLFF
.,TRBJ1-4,.,14,TRBV5-1,TGCGCCAGCAGCTCACCCAATGTTAATGAAAAACTGTTTTTT,CASSSPNVNEKLFF
.,TRBJ1-1,.,17,TRBV21-1,TGTGCCAGCAGCAAAGAATTAAAGTGGGGGGGGTACACTGAAGCTTTCTTT,CASSKELKWGGYTEAFF
TRBD2,TRBJ2-7,.,18,TRBV7-9,TGTGCCAGCAGCATCTCCGGCGGCCTGGCGGGAGGCCTCTACGAGCAGTACTTC,CASSISGGLAGGLYEQYF
TRBD2,TRBJ2-1,.,15,TRBV6-2/TRBV6-3,TGTGCCAGCAGTTACCGACTAGCGGGATACAATGAGCAGTTCTTC,CASSYRLAGYNEQFF
.,TRBJ2-6,.,15,TRBV7-3,TGTGCCAGCAGCTTAACGGAGCTTGGGGCCAACGTCCTGACTTTC,CASSLTELGANVLTF
.,TRBJ2-2,.,20,TRBV10-3,TGTGCCATCAGTGACCATCAGGCGGTGGGGGGACCGCCGAACACCGGGGAGCTGTTTTTT,CAISDHQAVGGPPNTGELFF
.,TRBJ1-6,.,13,TRBV2,TGTGCCAGTCTTACAGGATATAATTCACCCCTCCACTTT,CASLTGYNSPLHF
.,TRBJ1-2,.,16,TRBV4-1,TGCGCCAGCAGCCAAGTTTTGGGGGGGGACAACTATGGCTACACCTTC,CASSQVLGGDNYGYTF
TRBD1,TRBJ1-1,.,14,TRBV7-2,TGTGCCAGTGGGGGCAGGGGGCCTGTCACTGAAGCTTTCTTT,CASGGRGPVTEAFF
TRBD2,TRBJ2-7,.,15,TRBV5-1,TGCGCCAGCAGCTTTAAGGTAGCGGGGGATGGGGAGCAGTACTTC,CASSFKVAGDGEQYF
TRBD1,TRBJ2-1,.,17,TRBV19,TGTGCCAGTAGTCCTGGGACAGGGGGCGGGTCCTACAATGAGCAGTTCTTC,CASSPGTGGGSYNEQFF
TRBD2,TRBJ2-1,.,15,TRBV5-5,TGTGCCAGCAGCTTGGGAGCGGGGTCCTACAATGAGCAGTTCTTC,CASSLGAGSYNEQFF
.,TRBJ2-7,.,16,TRBV21-1,TGTGCCAGCCCCCCCGCGATTGTCAGGTTGACCTACGAGCAGTACTTC,CASPPAIVRLTYEQYF
TRBD2,TRBJ2-2,.,16,TRBV4-3,TGCGCCAGCAGCCAAGACCGGGGGGGGATAACCGGGGAGCTGTTTTTT,CASSQDRGGITGELFF
.,TRBJ2-2,.,13,TRBV18,TGTGCCAGCTCACCGGGCAACACCGGGGAGCTGTTTTTT,CASSPGNTGELFF
.,TRBJ1-1,once,17,TRBV7-9,TGTGCCAGCAGCCCGGGGGGGGCGCAGGGGTTCGACACTGAAGCTTTCTTT,CASSPGGAQGFDTEAFF
TRBD2,TRBJ2-7,.,14,TRBV2,TGTGCCAGCAGTGAAGGACTAGCGGGCTACGAGCAGTACTTC,CASSEGLAGYEQYF
TRBD2,TRBJ2-6,.,18,TRBV6-2/TRBV6-3,TGTGCCAGCAGTTTACGACTAGCGGGGGACTCTGGGGCCAACGTCCTGACTTTC,CASSLRLAGDSGANVLTF
.,TRBJ2-1,.,15,TRBV5-1,TGCGCCAGCAGCTTGCGGGCGGTGTCCTACAATGAGCAGTTCTTC,CASSLRAVSYNEQFF
TRBD2,TRBJ2-1,.,16,TRBV7-2,TGTGCCAGCAGCCCCCTCCTAGCGGGGGGGCAGGGTGAGCAGTTCTTC,CASSPLLAGGQGEQFF
TRBD1,TRBJ1-2,few,15,TRBV4-2,TGTGCCAGCAGCCAAGATGTGGGGACAGGGAATGGCTACACCTTC,CASSQDVGTGNGYTF
.,TRBJ2-5,.,16,TRBV4-2,TGTGCCAGCAGCCAAGAAGGGGGACGGTGGACGGAGACCCAGTACTTC,CASSQEGGRWTETQYF
.,TRBJ2-1,.,16,TRBV11-2,TGTGCCAGCGGCTCGGCTAGCCCTCAGAGGTACAATGAGCAGTTCTTC,CASGSASPQRYNEQFF
.,TRBJ1-1,.,12,TRBV11-2,TGTGCCAGCAGCGGAGTTGAGGTTGAAGCTTTCTTT,CASSGVEVEAFF
TRBD1,TRBJ1-5,few,15,TRBV30,TGTGCCTGGAGTGTACAGGGGTCCCGGAATCAGCCCCAGCATTTT,CAWSVQGSRNQPQHF
TRBD1,TRBJ1-2,.,15,TRBV6-5,TGTGCCAGCAAGAGATCCGGACAGGGGAACTATGGCTACACCTTC,CASKRSGQGNYGYTF
TRBD2,TRBJ2-3,once,15,TRBV5-1,TGCGCCAGCAGCTTCACCGCCGGGACTAGCGAGACGCAGTATTTT,CASSFTAGTSETQYF
.,TRBJ2-7,few,13,TRBV20-1,TGCAGTGCTAGTGGGACTCATTTGTTGGAGCAGTACTTC,CSASGTHLLEQYF
.,TRBJ2-7,once,14,TRBV5-6,TGTGCCAGCAGCTCCCCGGGACTTAACCTCGAGCAGTACTTC,CASSSPGLNLEQYF
TRBD2,TRBJ2-7,.,14,TRBV10-3,TGTGCCATCAGATCCGGGACTAGCGGCTCAGCACAGTACTTC,CAIRSGTSGSAQYF
.,TRBJ2-1,.,13,TRBV12-3/TRBV12-4,TGTGCCAGCAGTCTAGGACTGGGGAATGAGCAGTTCTTC,CASSLGLGNEQFF
.,TRBJ1-3,once,13,TRBV6-1,TGTGCCAGCAGTGAGAGGTACGGAAACACCATATATTTT,CASSERYGNTIYF
TRBD1,TRBJ1-2,.,14,TRBV28,TGTGCCAGCAGGGATACAGGGGGCGCCTATGGCTACACCTTC,CASRDTGGAYGYTF
.,TRBJ2-7,.,10,TRBV5-3,TGTGCCCTGTTGCCGGGCGAGCAGTACTTC,CALLPGEQYF